Here is one TCR beta chain with its context. The target antigen is unknown. Trimming cost V 3 bases and J 8 bases, with 16 bases left between them. This CDR3 has 14 amino acids. The germline V gene encodes CDR1 LGHDT and CDR2 YNNKEL (reference sequence). This entry comes from a study of blood T cells in healthy people across ages. Study-level results: Across samples, TCR beta diversity tracked strongly with naive T cell percentage. Possibly confounding the expanded clonotype changes was the fact that donor CMV status was unknown. Both naive CD4+ cell counts and diversity were greater in long-lived donors than in aged donors.

Every sample gave at least 5 micrograms of total RNA when it was extracted. It was with a sample-barcoded 5' primer and a J-beta primer mix that a second PCR of roughly 7 to 12 cycles was run. TCRdb called the 5' RACE reads again in MiXCR, with one record for every CDR3 protein. The repertoire holds some 750,000 distinct CDR3 sequences, with about a fifth as singletons. This sequence originates from a man between 65 and 80 years old in good health. What was sequenced was blood. J is TRBJ1-2 and V is TRBV3-1, with TRBD1 as a possible D gene (5 bases). In nucleotides, the CDR3 is TGTGCCAGCAGCCAGCGTACAGGCACGGCGGGCTACACCTTC. Translated: CASSQRTGTAGYTF.